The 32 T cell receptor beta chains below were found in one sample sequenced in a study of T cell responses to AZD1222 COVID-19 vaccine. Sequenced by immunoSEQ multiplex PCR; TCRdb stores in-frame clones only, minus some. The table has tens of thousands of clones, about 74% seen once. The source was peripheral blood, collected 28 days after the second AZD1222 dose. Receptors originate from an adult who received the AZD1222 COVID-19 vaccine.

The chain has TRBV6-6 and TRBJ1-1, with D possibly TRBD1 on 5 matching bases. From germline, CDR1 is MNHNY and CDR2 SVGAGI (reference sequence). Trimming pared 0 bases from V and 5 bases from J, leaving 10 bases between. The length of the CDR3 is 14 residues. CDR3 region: CASSYSIGGTEAFF. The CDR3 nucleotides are TGTGCCAGCAGTTACTCTATTGGGGGGACTGAAGCTTTCTTT.

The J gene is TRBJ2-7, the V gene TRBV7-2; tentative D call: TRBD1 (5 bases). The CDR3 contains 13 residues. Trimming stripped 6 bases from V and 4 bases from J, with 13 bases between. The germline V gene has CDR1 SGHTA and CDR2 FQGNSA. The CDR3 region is CASSLDGQYEQYF. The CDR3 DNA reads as TGTGCCAGCAGTTTGGACGGACAATACGAGCAGTACTTC.

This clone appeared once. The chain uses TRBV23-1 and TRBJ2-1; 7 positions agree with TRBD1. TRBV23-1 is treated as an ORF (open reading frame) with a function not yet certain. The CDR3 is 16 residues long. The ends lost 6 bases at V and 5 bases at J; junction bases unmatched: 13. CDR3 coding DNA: TGCGCCAGCAGGCCCCCACCACGGGGACAGAACAATGAGCAGTTCTTC. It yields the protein CASRPPPRGQNNEQFF.

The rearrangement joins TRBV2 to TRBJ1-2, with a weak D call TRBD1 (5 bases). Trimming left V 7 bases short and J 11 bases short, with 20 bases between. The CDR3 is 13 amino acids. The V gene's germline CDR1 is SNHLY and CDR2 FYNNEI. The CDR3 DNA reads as TGTGCCAGCAACCTCAGCGGGGGATGGTCATACACCTTC. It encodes CASNLSGGWSYTF.

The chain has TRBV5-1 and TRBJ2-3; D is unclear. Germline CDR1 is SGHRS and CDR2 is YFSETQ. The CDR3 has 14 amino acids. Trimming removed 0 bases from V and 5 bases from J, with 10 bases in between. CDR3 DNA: TGCGCCAGCAGCTTGGCCGGAGAGGTAGATACGCAGTATTTT. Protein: CASSLAGEVDTQYF.

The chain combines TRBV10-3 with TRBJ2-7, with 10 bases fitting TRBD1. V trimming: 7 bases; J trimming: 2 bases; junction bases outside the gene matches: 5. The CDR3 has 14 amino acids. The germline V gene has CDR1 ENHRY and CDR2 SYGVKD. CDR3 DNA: TGTGCCATCACCACGGGACAGGGGACCTACGAGCAGTACTTC. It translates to CAITTGQGTYEQYF.

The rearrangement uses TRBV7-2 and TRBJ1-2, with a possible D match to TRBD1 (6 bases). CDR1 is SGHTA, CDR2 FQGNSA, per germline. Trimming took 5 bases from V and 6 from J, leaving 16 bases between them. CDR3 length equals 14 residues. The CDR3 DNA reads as TGTGCCAGCAGCCGCCCCGGGACAAAAGATGGCTACACCTTC. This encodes CASSRPGTKDGYTF. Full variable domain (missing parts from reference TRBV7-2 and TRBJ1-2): GAGVSQSPSNKVTEKGKDVELRCDPISGHTALYWYRQSLGQGLEFLIYFQGNSAPDKSGLPSDRFSAERTGGSVSTLTIQRTQQEDSAVYLCASSRPGTKDGYTFGSGTRLTVV.

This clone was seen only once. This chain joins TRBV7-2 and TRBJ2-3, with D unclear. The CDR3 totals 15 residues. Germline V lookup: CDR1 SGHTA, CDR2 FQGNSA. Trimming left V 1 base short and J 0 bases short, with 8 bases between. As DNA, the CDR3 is TGTGCCAGCAGCTTAGGGCCAACCAGCACAGATACGCAGTATTTT. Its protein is CASSLGPTSTDTQYF. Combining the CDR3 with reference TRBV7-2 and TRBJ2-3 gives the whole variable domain GAGVSQSPSNKVTEKGKDVELRCDPISGHTALYWYRQSLGQGLEFLIYFQGNSAPDKSGLPSDRFSAERTGGSVSTLTIQRTQQEDSAVYLCASSLGPTSTDTQYFGPGTRLTVL.

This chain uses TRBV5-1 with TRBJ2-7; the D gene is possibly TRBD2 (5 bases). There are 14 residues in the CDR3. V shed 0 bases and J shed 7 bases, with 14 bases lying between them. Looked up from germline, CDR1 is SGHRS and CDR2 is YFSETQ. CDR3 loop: CASSLATDSGEQYF. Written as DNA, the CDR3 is TGCGCCAGCAGCTTGGCCACTGACTCGGGGGAGCAGTACTTC.

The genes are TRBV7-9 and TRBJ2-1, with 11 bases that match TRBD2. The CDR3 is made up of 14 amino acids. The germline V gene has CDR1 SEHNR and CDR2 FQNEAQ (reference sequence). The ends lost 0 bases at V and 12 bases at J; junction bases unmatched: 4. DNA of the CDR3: TGTGCCAGCAGCTTAGCTCTAGCGGGGGGCGGGCAGTTCTTC. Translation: CASSLALAGGGQFF.

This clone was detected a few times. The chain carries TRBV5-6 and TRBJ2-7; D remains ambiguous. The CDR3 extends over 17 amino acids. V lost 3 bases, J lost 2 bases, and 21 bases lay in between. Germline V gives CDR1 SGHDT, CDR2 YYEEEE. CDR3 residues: CASSSVYVTIDTYEQYF. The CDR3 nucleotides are TGTGCCAGCAGCTCGGTTTACGTAACTATTGACACCTACGAGCAGTACTTC.

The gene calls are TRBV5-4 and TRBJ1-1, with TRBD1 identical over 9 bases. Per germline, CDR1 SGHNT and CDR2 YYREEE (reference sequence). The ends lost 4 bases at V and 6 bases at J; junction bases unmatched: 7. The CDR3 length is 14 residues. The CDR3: CASSGTGLGAEAFF. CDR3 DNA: TGTGCCAGCAGCGGGACAGGGTTGGGGGCTGAAGCTTTCTTT. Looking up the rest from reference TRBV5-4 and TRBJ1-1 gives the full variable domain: ETGVTQSPTHLIKTRGQQVTLRCSSQSGHNTVSWYQQALGQGPQFIFQYYREEENGRGNFPPRFSGLQFPNYSSELNVNALELDDSALYLCASSGTGLGAEAFFGQGTRLTVV.

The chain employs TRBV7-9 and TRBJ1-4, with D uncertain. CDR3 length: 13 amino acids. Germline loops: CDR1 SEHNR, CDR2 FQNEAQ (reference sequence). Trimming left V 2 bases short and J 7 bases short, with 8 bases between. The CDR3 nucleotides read TGTGCCAGCAGCTTAACTGGTCTTGAAAAACTGTTTTTT. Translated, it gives CASSLTGLEKLFF.

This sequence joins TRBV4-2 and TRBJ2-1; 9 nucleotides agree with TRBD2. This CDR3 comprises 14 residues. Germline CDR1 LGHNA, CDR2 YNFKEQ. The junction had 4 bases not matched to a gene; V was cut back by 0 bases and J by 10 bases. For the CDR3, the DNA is TGTGCCAGCAGCCAAGAGCGGGGGGGCACGGAGCAGTTCTTC. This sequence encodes CASSQERGGTEQFF.

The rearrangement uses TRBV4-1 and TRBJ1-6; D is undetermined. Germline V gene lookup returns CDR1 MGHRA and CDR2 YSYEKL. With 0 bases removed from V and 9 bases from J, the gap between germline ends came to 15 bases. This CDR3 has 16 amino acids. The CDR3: CASSQDTDSRGSPLHF. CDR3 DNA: TGCGCCAGCAGCCAAGATACAGACTCCCGGGGTTCACCCCTCCACTTT.

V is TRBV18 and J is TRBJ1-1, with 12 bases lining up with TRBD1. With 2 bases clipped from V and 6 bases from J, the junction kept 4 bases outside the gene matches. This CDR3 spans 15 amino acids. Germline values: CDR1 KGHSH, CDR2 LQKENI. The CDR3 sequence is CASSPKGQGASEAFF. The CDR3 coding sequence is TGTGCCAGCTCACCAAAGGGACAGGGGGCATCTGAAGCTTTCTTT.

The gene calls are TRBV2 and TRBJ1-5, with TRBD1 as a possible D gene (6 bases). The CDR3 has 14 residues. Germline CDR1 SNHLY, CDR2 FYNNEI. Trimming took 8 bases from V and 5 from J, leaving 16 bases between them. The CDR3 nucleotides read TGTGCCAGCGGCAGAGAGGGGGGGGATCAGCCCCAGCATTTT. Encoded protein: CASGREGGDQPQHF.

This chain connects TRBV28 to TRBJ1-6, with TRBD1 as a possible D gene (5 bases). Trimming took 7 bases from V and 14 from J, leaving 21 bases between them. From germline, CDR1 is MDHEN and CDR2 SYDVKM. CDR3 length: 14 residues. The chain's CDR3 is CASTGQIGVLALHF. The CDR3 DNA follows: TGTGCCAGCACGGGGCAGATAGGAGTTTTAGCCCTCCACTTT.

The CDR3 reads CASSLGLNQPQHF. The CDR3 DNA reads TGTGCCAGCAGCTTAGGGCTCAATCAGCCCCAGCATTTT. The chain combines TRBV7-9 with TRBJ1-5; D gene unclear. Germline assignment: CDR1 SEHNR and CDR2 FQNEAQ (reference sequence). This CDR3 is built from 13 residues. V lost 1 base and J 3 bases, leaving 4 bases between the germline ends.

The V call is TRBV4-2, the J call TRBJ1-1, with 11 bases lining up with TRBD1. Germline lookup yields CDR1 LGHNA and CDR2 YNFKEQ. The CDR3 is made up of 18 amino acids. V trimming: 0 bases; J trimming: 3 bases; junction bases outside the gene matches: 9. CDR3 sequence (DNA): TGTGCCAGCAGCCAAGAAATGCTACCGGGACAGGGGGACACTGAAGCTTTCTTT. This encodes CASSQEMLPGQGDTEAFF.

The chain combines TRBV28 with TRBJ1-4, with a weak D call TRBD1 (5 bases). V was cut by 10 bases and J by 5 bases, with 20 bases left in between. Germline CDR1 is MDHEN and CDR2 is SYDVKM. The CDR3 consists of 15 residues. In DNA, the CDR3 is TGTGCCACCCCCCCCGCCGACAGACCAAATGAAAAACTGTTTTTT. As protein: CATPPADRPNEKLFF.

DNA for the CDR3: TGTGCCAGCAGTTCCTACGGTGTTGGTTATGCAGATACGCAGTATTTT. This sequence encodes CASSSYGVGYADTQYF. The chain recombines TRBV27 with TRBJ2-3; D ambiguous. In germline, CDR1 is MNHEY, CDR2 SMNVEV (reference sequence). The CDR3 runs 16 residues. The ends were cut back, 4 bases at V and 4 bases at J, with 18 bases in the middle.

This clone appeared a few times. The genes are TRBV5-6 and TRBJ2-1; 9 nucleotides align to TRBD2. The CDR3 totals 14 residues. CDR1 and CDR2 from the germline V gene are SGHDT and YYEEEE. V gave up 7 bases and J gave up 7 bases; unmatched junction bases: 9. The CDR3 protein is CASSGTSNLNEQFF. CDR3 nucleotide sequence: TGTGCCAGCTCGGGGACTAGCAATCTGAATGAGCAGTTCTTC.

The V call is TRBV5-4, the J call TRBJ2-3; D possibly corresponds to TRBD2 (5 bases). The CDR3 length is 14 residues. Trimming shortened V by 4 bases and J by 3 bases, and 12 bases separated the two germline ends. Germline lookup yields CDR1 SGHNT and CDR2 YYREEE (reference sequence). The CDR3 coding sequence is TGTGCCAGCAGCGAGGCGTCGGGAACAGATACGCAGTATTTT. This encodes CASSEASGTDTQYF.

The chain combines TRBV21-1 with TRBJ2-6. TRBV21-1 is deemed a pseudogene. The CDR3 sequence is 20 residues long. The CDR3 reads CASSPLEGGLTLVWANVLTF. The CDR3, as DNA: TGTGCCAGCAGCCCCCTGGAAGGGGGACTGACCTTAGTCTGGGCCAACGTCCTGACTTTC.

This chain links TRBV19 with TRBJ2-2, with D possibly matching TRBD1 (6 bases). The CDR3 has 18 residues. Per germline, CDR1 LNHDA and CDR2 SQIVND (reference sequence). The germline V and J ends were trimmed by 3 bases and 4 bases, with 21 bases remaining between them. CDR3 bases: TGTGCCAGTAGTATTGGGGGCGGAACTACCCATCGCACCGGGGAGCTGTTTTTT. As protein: CASSIGGGTTHRTGELFF.

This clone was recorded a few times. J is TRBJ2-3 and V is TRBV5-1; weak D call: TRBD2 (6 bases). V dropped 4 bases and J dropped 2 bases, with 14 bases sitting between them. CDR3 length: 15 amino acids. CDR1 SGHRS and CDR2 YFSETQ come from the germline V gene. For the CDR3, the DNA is TGCGCCAGCAGCCTGGAGGGGCGCCCCACAGATACGCAGTATTTT. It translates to CASSLEGRPTDTQYF.

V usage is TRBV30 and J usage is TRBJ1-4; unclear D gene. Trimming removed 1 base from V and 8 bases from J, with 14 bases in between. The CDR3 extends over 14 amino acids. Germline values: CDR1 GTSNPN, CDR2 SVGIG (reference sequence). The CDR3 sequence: CAWSEGGVVEKLFF. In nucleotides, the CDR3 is TGTGCCTGGAGTGAGGGTGGGGTGGTAGAAAAACTGTTTTTT.

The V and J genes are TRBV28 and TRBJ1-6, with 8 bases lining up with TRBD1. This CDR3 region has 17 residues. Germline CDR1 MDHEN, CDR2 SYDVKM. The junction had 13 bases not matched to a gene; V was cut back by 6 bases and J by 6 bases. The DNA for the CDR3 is TGTGCCAGCAGAACACAACCTAGACAGGGGTTTAATTCACCCCTCCACTTT. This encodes CASRTQPRQGFNSPLHF. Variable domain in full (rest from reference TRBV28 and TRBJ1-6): DVKVTQSSRYLVKRTGEKVFLECVQDMDHENMFWYRQDPGLGLRLIYFSYDVKMKEKGDIPEGYSVSREKKERFSLILESASTNQTSMYLCASRTQPRQGFNSPLHFGNGTRLTVT.

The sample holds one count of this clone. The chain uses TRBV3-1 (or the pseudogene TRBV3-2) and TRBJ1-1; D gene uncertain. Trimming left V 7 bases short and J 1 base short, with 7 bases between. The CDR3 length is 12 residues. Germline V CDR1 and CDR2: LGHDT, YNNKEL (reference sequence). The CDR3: CASTGENTEAFF. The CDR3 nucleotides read TGTGCCAGCACGGGAGAGAACACTGAAGCTTTCTTT.

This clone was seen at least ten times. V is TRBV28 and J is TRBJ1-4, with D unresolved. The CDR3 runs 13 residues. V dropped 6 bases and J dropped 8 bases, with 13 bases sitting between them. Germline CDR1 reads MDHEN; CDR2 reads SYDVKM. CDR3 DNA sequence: TGTGCCAGCAGCCCGATACGTAGGGAAAAACTGTTTTTT. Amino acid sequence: CASSPIRREKLFF.

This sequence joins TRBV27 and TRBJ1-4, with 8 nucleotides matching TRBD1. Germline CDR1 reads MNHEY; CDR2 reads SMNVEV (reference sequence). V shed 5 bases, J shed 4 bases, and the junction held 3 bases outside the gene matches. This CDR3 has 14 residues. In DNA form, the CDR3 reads TGTGCCAGCAGTAAGACAGGGGATAATGAAAAACTGTTTTTT. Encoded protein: CASSKTGDNEKLFF.